The present TCR beta chain was sequenced within a study of T cells in Graves' hyperthyroidism and ophthalmopathy. Germline CDR1 SGDLS, CDR2 YYNGEE. The CDR3 is 13 amino acids. V lost 4 bases to trimming and J lost 1 base, with 8 bases between them. This clonotype has a count of ten or more. Amplified TCR beta CDR3 regions came from RNA transcripts. The HTBI primer set served for first-round RT-PCR of the TCR CDR3. TCRdb independently ran MiXCR on the multiplex PCR reads; one entry per CDR3 protein. Here the sample spans about 570,000 distinct CDR3 sequences, under 60% being singletons. This chain joins TRBV9 and TRBJ1-1; D gene ambiguous. The receptor's source is an adult woman with Graves' disease, either hyperthyroidism or ophthalmopathy (not recorded which). Specimen: peripheral blood or thyroid tissue (not recorded which). CDR3 DNA sequence: TGTGCCAGCAGCACGCTCGGGAACACTGAAGCTTTCTTT. Translated: CASSTLGNTEAFF.